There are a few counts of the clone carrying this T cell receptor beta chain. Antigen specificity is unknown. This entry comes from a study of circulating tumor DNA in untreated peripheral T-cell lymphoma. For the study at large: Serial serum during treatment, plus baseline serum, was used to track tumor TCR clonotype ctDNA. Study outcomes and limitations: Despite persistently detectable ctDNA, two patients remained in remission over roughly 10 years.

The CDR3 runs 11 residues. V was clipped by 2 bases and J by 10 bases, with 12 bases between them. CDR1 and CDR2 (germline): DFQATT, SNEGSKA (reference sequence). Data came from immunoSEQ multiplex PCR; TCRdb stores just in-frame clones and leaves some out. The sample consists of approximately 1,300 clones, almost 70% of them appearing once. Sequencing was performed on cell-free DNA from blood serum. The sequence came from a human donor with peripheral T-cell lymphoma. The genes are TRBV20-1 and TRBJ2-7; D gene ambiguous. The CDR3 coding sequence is TGCAGTGCTAGACCCGGATCAGAACAGTACTTC. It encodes CSARPGSEQYF.